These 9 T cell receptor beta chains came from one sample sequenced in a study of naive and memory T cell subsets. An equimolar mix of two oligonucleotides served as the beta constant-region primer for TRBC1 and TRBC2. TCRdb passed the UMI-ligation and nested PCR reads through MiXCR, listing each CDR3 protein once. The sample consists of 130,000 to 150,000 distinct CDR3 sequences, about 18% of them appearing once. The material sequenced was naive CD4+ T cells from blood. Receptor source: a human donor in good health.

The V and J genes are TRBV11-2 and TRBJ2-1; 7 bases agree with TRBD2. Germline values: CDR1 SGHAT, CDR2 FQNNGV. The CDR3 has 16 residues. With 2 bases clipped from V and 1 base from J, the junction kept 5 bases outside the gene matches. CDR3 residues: CASSLNGRPSYNEQFF. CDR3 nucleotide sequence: TGTGCCAGCAGCTTAAACGGGAGGCCTTCCTACAATGAGCAGTTCTTC.

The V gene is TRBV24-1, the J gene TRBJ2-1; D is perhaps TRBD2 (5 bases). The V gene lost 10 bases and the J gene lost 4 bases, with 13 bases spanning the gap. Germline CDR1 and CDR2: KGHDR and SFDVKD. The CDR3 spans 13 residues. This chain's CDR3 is CATGRDGYNEQFF. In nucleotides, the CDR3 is TGTGCCACAGGGAGAGACGGGTACAATGAGCAGTTCTTC.

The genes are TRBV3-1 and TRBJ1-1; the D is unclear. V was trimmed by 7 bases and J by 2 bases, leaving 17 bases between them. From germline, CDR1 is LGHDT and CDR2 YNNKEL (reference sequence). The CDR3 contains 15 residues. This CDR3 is CASTISNRPNTEAFF. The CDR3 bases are TGTGCCAGCACCATCTCGAACAGACCCAACACTGAAGCTTTCTTT.

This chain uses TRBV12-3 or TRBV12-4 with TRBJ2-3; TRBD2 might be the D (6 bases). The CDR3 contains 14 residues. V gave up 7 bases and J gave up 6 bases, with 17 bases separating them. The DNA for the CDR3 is TGTGCCAGCACTACTGCCTCGGCGGGGGATACGCAGTATTTT. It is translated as CASTTASAGDTQYF.

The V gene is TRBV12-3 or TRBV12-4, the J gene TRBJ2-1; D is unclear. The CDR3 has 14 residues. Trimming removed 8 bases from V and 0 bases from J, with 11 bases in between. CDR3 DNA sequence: TGTGCCAGCGGACGGGCGAGCTCCTACAATGAGCAGTTCTTC. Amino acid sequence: CASGRASSYNEQFF.

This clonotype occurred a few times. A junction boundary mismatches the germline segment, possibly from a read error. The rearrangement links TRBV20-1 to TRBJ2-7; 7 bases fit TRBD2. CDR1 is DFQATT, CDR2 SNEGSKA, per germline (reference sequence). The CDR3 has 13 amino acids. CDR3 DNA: TGCAGTGCTAGAGCTCGCCGGGACTACGAGCATAACTTC. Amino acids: CSARARRDYEHNF.

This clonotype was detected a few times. The DNA of the CDR3 is TGCGCCAGCAGCCCGGTCGGGACTTATCAAGAGACCCAGTACTTC. This sequence encodes CASSPVGTYQETQYF. The chain recombines TRBV5-1 with TRBJ2-5; a possible D gene is TRBD2 (6 bases). CDR3 length: 15 residues. Trimming removed 4 bases at V and 2 bases at J, with 15 bases between. The germline gives CDR1 SGHRS, CDR2 YFSETQ. The full variable domain, its missing parts supplied by reference TRBV5-1 and TRBJ2-5, is KAGVTQTPRYLIKTRGQQVTLSCSPISGHRSVSWYQQTPGQGLQFLFEYFSETQRNKGNFPGRFSGRQFSNSRSEMNVSTLELGDSALYLCASSPVGTYQETQYFGPGTRLLVL.

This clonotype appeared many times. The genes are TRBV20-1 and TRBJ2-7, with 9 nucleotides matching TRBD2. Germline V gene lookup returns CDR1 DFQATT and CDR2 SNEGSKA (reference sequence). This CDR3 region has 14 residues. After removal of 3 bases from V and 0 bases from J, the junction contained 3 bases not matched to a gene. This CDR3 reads CSASRSGSSYEQYF. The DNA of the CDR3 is TGCAGTGCTAGTCGTAGCGGGAGCTCCTACGAGCAGTACTTC.

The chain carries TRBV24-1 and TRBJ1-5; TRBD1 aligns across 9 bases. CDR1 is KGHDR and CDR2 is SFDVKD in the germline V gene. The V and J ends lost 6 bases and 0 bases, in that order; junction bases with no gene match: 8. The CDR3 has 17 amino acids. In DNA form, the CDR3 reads TGTGCCACCAGTTCCGGGACAGGGAAGAGTAGCAATCAGCCCCAGCATTTT. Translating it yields CATSSGTGKSSNQPQHF.